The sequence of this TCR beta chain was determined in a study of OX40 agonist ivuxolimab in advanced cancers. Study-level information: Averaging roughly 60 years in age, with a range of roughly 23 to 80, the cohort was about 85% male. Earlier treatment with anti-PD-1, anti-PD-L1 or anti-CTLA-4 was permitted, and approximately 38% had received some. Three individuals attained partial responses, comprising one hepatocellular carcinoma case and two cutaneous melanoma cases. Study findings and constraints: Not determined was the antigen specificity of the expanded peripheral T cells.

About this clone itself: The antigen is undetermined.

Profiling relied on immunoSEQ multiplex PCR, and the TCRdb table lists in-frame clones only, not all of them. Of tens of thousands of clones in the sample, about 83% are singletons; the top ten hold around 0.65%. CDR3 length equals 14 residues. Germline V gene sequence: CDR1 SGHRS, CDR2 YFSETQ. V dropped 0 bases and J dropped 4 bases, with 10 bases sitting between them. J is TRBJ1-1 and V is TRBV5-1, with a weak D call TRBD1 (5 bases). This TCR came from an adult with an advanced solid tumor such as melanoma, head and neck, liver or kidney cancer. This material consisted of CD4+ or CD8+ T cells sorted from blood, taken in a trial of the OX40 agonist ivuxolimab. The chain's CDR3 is CASSLAPGGTEAFF. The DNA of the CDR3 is TGCGCCAGCAGCTTGGCCCCGGGGGGCACTGAAGCTTTCTTT. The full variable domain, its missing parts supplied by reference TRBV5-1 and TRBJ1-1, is KAGVTQTPRYLIKTRGQQVTLSCSPISGHRSVSWYQQTPGQGLQFLFEYFSETQRNKGNFPGRFSGRQFSNSRSEMNVSTLELGDSALYLCASSLAPGGTEAFFGQGTRLTVV.